What follows is one TCR beta chain and its context. Its antigen is unidentified. TCRdb's table, derived via immunoSEQ multiplex PCR, lists solely in-frame clones and lacks some. The sample gives some 68,000 clones, roughly four fifths of which show up once; around 1.3% is in the top ten. This sample is part of a study of vaccination effects on CD4 cells after COVID-19. Prior to sequencing, the ViraFEST assay stimulated PBMC with viral peptide pools, which expanded the antigen-specific CD4+ T cells. Isolating CD4+ T cells followed approximately 9 days of culture. Each participant was administered two doses of either the BNT162b2 or the mRNA-1273 vaccine. J gave up 3 bases and V 3 bases, and 2 bases lay outside the gene matches. Germline V gene data show CDR1 as GTSNPN and CDR2 as SVGIG (reference sequence). The CDR3 runs 13 residues.

The sample in question was CD4+ T cells from PBMCs cultured with HCoV-229E spike peptides, obtained after COVID-19 vaccination. The chain carries TRBV30 and TRBJ1-5; 7 positions agree with TRBD1. This clonotype originated in a human donor who received a COVID-19 vaccine. CDR3 amino acids: CAWSGTANQPQHF. In nucleotides, the CDR3 is TGTGCCTGGAGCGGGACAGCCAATCAGCCCCAGCATTTT.